The 30 T cell receptor beta chains in this list originate from one sample, sequenced in a study of graft-versus-host responses after intestinal transplantation. Libraries were prepared by immunoSEQ multiplex PCR; TCRdb keeps only in-frame clonotypes and omits some of them. This table holds tens of thousands of clones, over 80% found once. For these receptors, no antigen is known. This specimen consisted of unstimulated CD8+ T cells sorted from spleen or lymph node cells, obtained before intestinal transplant. The receptors originated from a human donor who received an intestinal transplant.

In this sample, this clone turned up once. Other DNA sequences in the sample encode the same CDR3. V and J are TRBV4-1 and TRBJ2-7, with D unclear. V lost 1 base and J lost 4, with 11 bases in between. The CDR3 consists of 14 residues. Germline V gene lookup returns CDR1 MGHRA and CDR2 YSYEKL. The CDR3 nucleotides are TGCGCCAGCAGCCAAGGGCCTGGTGGGTACGAGCAGTACTTC. Amino acids: CASSQGPGGYEQYF.

This clone has just a few counts. The rearrangement uses TRBV5-4 and TRBJ1-4; TRBD1 agrees at 8 bases. Germline V gene data show CDR1 as SGHNT and CDR2 as YYREEE (reference sequence). J gave up 0 bases and V 1 base, and 2 bases lay outside the gene matches. CDR3 size: 16 residues. Here the CDR3 DNA reads TGTGCCAGCAGCTTGAGGGGACAGGCAACTAATGAAAAACTGTTTTTT. It codes for CASSLRGQATNEKLFF.

The chain is built from TRBV5-6 and TRBJ2-5; maybe TRBD2 (6 bases). Germline-derived CDR1 and CDR2 are SGHDT and YYEEEE. V lost 0 bases and J 5 bases, leaving 11 bases between the germline ends. The CDR3 sequence is 14 residues long. The CDR3 loop is CASSLDRDWETQYF. The CDR3 DNA follows: TGTGCCAGCAGCTTGGACCGGGACTGGGAGACCCAGTACTTC.

The V call is TRBV6-1, the J call TRBJ2-2, with D possibly matching TRBD2 (6 bases). CDR1 is MNHNS, CDR2 SASEGT, per germline. V lost 2 bases to trimming and J lost 5 bases, with 21 bases between them. The CDR3 consists of 18 residues. The CDR3 bases are TGTGCCAGCAGTGAACTAGTAGGGCTAGCGAGCAAGACCGGGGAGCTGTTTTTT. It codes for CASSELVGLASKTGELFF.

This chain uses TRBV28 with TRBJ1-1; D call uncertain. The CDR3 covers 15 residues. V lost 5 bases and J lost 0, with 13 bases in between. The V gene's germline CDR1 is MDHEN and CDR2 SYDVKM. DNA of the CDR3: TGTGCCAGCAGTCTAAATCCGGCCATGAACACTGAAGCTTTCTTT. This translates into CASSLNPAMNTEAFF.

V gene TRBV11-2 combines with J gene TRBJ1-4; D is unclear. The CDR3 spans 15 residues. V was pared by 3 bases and J by 0 bases, with 8 bases between. The germline V gene encodes CDR1 SGHAT and CDR2 FQNNGV. The CDR3 spells CASSFYSATNEKLFF. The CDR3 nucleotides read TGTGCCAGCAGCTTCTACAGCGCAACTAATGAAAAACTGTTTTTT. Supplemented by reference TRBV11-2 and TRBJ1-4, the full variable domain reads EAGVAQSPRYKIIEKRQSVAFWCNPISGHATLYWYQQILGQGPKLLIQFQNNGVVDDSQLPKDRFSAERLKGVDSTLKIQPAKLEDSAVYLCASSFYSATNEKLFFGSGTQLSVL.

The rearrangement joins TRBV6-5 to TRBJ2-7; 9 nucleotides match TRBD2. V gave up 5 bases and J gave up 4 bases; unmatched junction bases: 6. The CDR3 is 14 amino acids. CDR1 MNHEY and CDR2 SVGAGI come from the germline V gene. CDR3 region: CASSGGLALYEQYF. The DNA of the CDR3 is TGTGCCAGCAGTGGGGGACTAGCTTTATACGAGCAGTACTTC.

V usage is TRBV5-5 and J usage is TRBJ1-3; 8 bases agree with TRBD1. The junction had 3 bases not matched to a gene; V was cut back by 6 bases and J by 4 bases. CDR3 length: 13 residues. Germline V gene sequence: CDR1 SGHKS, CDR2 YYEKEE (reference sequence). CDR3 sequence: CASTQGAGNTIYF. The CDR3 coding sequence is TGTGCCAGCACCCAGGGGGCCGGAAACACCATATATTTT.

The V and J genes are TRBV27 and TRBJ2-5; 8 bases are a match to TRBD2. CDR1 is MNHEY and CDR2 is SMNVEV in the germline V gene (reference sequence). The V and J ends lost 6 bases and 3 bases, in that order; junction bases with no gene match: 3. There are 13 residues in the CDR3. The CDR3 is CASRTAGEETQYF. The CDR3 nucleotides read TGTGCCAGCAGGACAGCGGGGGAAGAGACCCAGTACTTC.

The V call is TRBV27, the J call TRBJ1-1; no reliable D call. V lost 0 bases and J 3 bases, leaving 11 bases between the germline ends. CDR3 length: 15 amino acids. CDR1 and CDR2 from the germline V gene are MNHEY and SMNVEV (reference sequence). The CDR3 loop is CASSLSRVLDTEAFF. CDR3 DNA: TGTGCCAGCAGTTTATCGAGGGTCTTGGACACTGAAGCTTTCTTT.

The chain combines TRBV28 with TRBJ2-7; D is unresolved. The CDR3 is 12 amino acids. In germline, CDR1 is MDHEN, CDR2 SYDVKM. V lost 2 bases to trimming and J lost 1 base, with 3 bases between them. The CDR3 is CASSLGSYEQYF. CDR3 nucleotides: TGTGCCAGCAGTTTAGGGTCCTACGAGCAGTACTTC.

This chain uses TRBV27 with TRBJ2-3, with 8 bases lining up with TRBD2. CDR3 length: 16 amino acids. The germline V gene encodes CDR1 MNHEY and CDR2 SMNVEV (reference sequence). V lost 4 bases to trimming and J lost 4 bases; unmatched junction nucleotides: 10. CDR3 residues: CASSSRGLARPDTQYF. The CDR3 coding sequence is TGTGCCAGCAGTTCCCGCGGACTAGCCCGCCCAGATACGCAGTATTTT.

The chain recombines TRBV29-1 with TRBJ2-5; TRBD1 matches 12 bases. CDR1 is SQVTM and CDR2 is ANQGSEA in the germline V gene. The CDR3 runs 17 residues. V lost 5 bases, J lost 4 bases, and 14 bases stayed unmatched. This CDR3 reads CSVPPGTGGGLGETQYF. In DNA, the CDR3 is TGCAGCGTTCCACCCGGGACAGGGGGCGGTTTGGGAGAGACCCAGTACTTC.

The chain employs TRBV2 and TRBJ1-6; 10 bases match TRBD1. J lost 12 bases, V lost 10 bases, and 9 bases had no gene match. Germline values: CDR1 SNHLY, CDR2 FYNNEI. There are 13 residues in the CDR3. CDR3 bases: TGTGCCACCATAGGACAGGGGGGACAACCCCTCCACTTT. Translation gives CATIGQGGQPLHF.

This clone was observed once. The CDR3 loop is CASSLPGTGAYNEQFF. The CDR3, as DNA: TGTGCCAGCAGTTTACCCGGGACAGGGGCCTACAATGAGCAGTTCTTC. This sequence joins TRBV27 and TRBJ2-1; 10 nucleotides line up with TRBD1. V shed 2 bases, J shed 2 bases, and the junction held 3 bases outside the gene matches. Germline V gives CDR1 MNHEY, CDR2 SMNVEV (reference sequence). The CDR3 length is 16 residues.

The gene calls are TRBV7-6 and TRBJ2-1; TRBD2 aligns across 7 bases. Trimming at V came to 5 bases and at J to 8 bases, leaving 15 bases not matched to a gene. Germline CDR1 is SGHVS and CDR2 is FNYEAQ. The CDR3 runs 16 residues. CDR3 bases: TGTGCCAGCAGCATCCTGACTAGCAAGCCCGGGGATGAGCAGTTCTTC. Translation gives CASSILTSKPGDEQFF.

V usage is TRBV9 and J usage is TRBJ2-3; 14 positions match TRBD2. CDR3 size: 16 residues. Germline lookup yields CDR1 SGDLS and CDR2 YYNGEE. Trimming at V came to 3 bases and at J to 6 bases, leaving 6 bases not matched to a gene. The CDR3 DNA reads TGTGCCAGCAGCGGGGGACTAGCGGGAGTTGACGATACGCAGTATTTT. Protein product: CASSGGLAGVDDTQYF.

In its sample, this clone was seen a few times. The chain joins TRBV6-6 to TRBJ1-2, with 8 bases lining up with TRBD1. CDR3 length equals 15 residues. The germline V gene has CDR1 MNHNY and CDR2 SVGAGI (reference sequence). Trimming removed 5 bases from V and 4 bases from J; junction bases left unmatched: 9. CDR3 region: CASSPLQTGAYGYTF. The CDR3 DNA is TGTGCCAGCAGTCCTCTCCAGACAGGGGCCTATGGCTACACCTTC.

V and J are TRBV4-2 and TRBJ1-1, with TRBD1 matching over 8 bases. CDR1 is LGHNA and CDR2 is YNFKEQ in the germline V gene. V trimming: 1 base; J trimming: 3 bases; junction bases outside the gene matches: 4. There are 15 residues in the CDR3. The CDR3 bases are TGTGCCAGCAGCCAAGGACAGGGGATCGACACTGAAGCTTTCTTT. Its protein product is CASSQGQGIDTEAFF.

The V gene is TRBV27, the J gene TRBJ2-7, with D perhaps TRBD1 (8 bases). From germline, CDR1 is MNHEY and CDR2 SMNVEV (reference sequence). V was shortened by 5 bases and J by 8 bases, with 19 bases between the two germline ends. The CDR3 runs 14 residues. For the CDR3, the DNA is TGTGCCAGCAGTACAACAGGGGGGGTCATCCAGCAGTACTTC. Its protein product is CASSTTGGVIQQYF.

The rearrangement links TRBV9 to TRBJ2-3; 11 nucleotides line up with TRBD2. V gave up 4 bases and J gave up 5 bases; unmatched junction bases: 9. Germline CDR1 and CDR2: SGDLS and YYNGEE. This CDR3 region has 16 residues. The DNA of the CDR3 is TGTGCCAGCAGCCCAGTGCTAGCGGGAGGTGGAGATACGCAGTATTTT. It yields the protein CASSPVLAGGGDTQYF.

This clone has a single count. V usage is TRBV4-2 and J usage is TRBJ1-2; TRBD1 matches 7 bases. Germline CDR1 is LGHNA and CDR2 is YNFKEQ. The CDR3 has 15 amino acids. J lost 8 bases, V lost 0 bases, and 9 bases had no gene match. CDR3 residues: CASSQETGVLTGYTF. CDR3 sequence (DNA): TGTGCCAGCAGCCAAGAAACAGGGGTTCTTACGGGCTACACCTTC.

This chain joins TRBV10-2 and TRBJ2-1, with TRBD2 identical over 16 bases. CDR1 and CDR2 (germline): WSHSY, SAAADI. The CDR3 has 20 amino acids. Trimming removed 6 bases from V and 1 base from J; junction bases left unmatched: 12. Here the CDR3 DNA reads TGCGCCAGCAGCTCTATACCGGGACTAGCGGGGGGGCCGTCCTACAATGAGCAGTTCTTC. Amino acid sequence: CASSSIPGLAGGPSYNEQFF.

Regarding this clone: Within the sample, other DNA sequences also encode this same CDR3. The rearrangement joins TRBV6-5 to TRBJ2-1, with D unclear. V lost 0 bases and J 3 bases, leaving 3 bases between the germline ends. Germline CDR1 reads MNHEY; CDR2 reads SVGAGI. This CDR3 spans 13 amino acids. CDR3 protein: CASSYSSYNEQFF. CDR3 nucleotides: TGTGCCAGCAGTTACTCTAGCTACAATGAGCAGTTCTTC.

V is TRBV19 and J is TRBJ1-1; 8 positions agree with TRBD1. This CDR3 has 13 amino acids. Trimming cost V 5 bases and J 3 bases; bases outside gene matches: 2. Germline-derived CDR1 and CDR2 are LNHDA and SQIVND (reference sequence). CDR3 sequence: CASSLTGDTEAFF. CDR3 nucleotide sequence: TGTGCCAGTAGTTTGACAGGGGACACTGAAGCTTTCTTT.

V and J are TRBV2 and TRBJ2-1, with D possibly being TRBD1 (5 bases). The CDR3 is 15 amino acids. Per the germline V gene, CDR1 is SNHLY and CDR2 is FYNNEI. Between the trimmed V and J ends, which lost 7 bases and 1 base, there was a span of 14 bases. CDR3 sequence: CASMGREVSYNEQFF. In DNA form, the CDR3 reads TGTGCCAGCATGGGCAGGGAAGTATCCTACAATGAGCAGTTCTTC.

The V gene is TRBV7-6, the J gene TRBJ2-3; 8 bases align to TRBD1. Trimming cost V 3 bases and J 3 bases; bases outside gene matches: 8. Germline CDR1 is SGHVS and CDR2 is FNYEAQ. This CDR3 is 16 amino acids long. The CDR3 loop is CASSFAQTGETDTQYF. The CDR3 DNA sequence: TGTGCCAGCAGCTTCGCACAGACAGGGGAAACAGATACGCAGTATTTT.

The V call is TRBV4-1, the J call TRBJ2-5; 7 bases fit TRBD2. Germline V CDR1 and CDR2: MGHRA, YSYEKL. There are 17 residues in the CDR3. V shed 0 bases, J shed 2 bases, and the junction held 9 bases outside the gene matches. In DNA form, the CDR3 reads TGCGCCAGCAGCCAAGATCCCTTTCGCGGGAGACAAGAGACCCAGTACTTC. It translates to CASSQDPFRGRQETQYF.

J is TRBJ1-2 and V is TRBV6-5; D gene ambiguous. V gave up 5 bases and J gave up 5 bases, with 6 bases separating them. CDR1 MNHEY and CDR2 SVGAGI come from the germline V gene. CDR3 length equals 11 residues. The CDR3 here is CASSVTYGYTF. DNA of the CDR3: TGTGCCAGCAGTGTAACTTATGGCTACACCTTC.

The V gene is TRBV6-4, the J gene TRBJ2-1; D not resolved. Trimming stripped 6 bases from V and 3 bases from J, with 12 bases between. Germline V CDR1 and CDR2: MRHNA, SNTAGT. The CDR3 has 14 amino acids. CDR3 DNA: TGTGCCAGCAGCAGAGGAAGCCACTACAATGAGCAGTTCTTC. It codes for CASSRGSHYNEQFF.